The 5 T cell receptor beta chains given below trace back to one sample, sequenced in a study of blood T cell repertoires in COVID-19. Only in-frame clones appear in the TCRdb table, and some are missing; sequencing was by immunoSEQ multiplex PCR. The repertoire holds about 13,000 clones, with 87% as singletons. The sequencing input was peripheral blood. The receptor source for this set is a human donor in a cohort sampled during active COVID-19.

The CDR3 is CSASIGTSGYNEQFF. In nucleotides, the CDR3 is TGCAGTGCTAGTATCGGGACTAGCGGGTACAATGAGCAGTTCTTC. The V call is TRBV20-1, the J call TRBJ2-1; 12 nucleotides match TRBD2. Germline CDR1 is DFQATT and CDR2 is SNEGSKA (reference sequence). CDR3 size: 15 residues. After removal of 3 bases from V and 4 bases from J, the junction contained 4 bases not matched to a gene.

The J gene is TRBJ2-5, the V gene TRBV20-1, with 9 bases identical to TRBD1. The CDR3 consists of 14 residues. Germline CDR1 and CDR2: DFQATT and SNEGSKA (reference sequence). Trimming removed 3 bases from V and 4 bases from J; junction bases left unmatched: 6. CDR3 sequence: CSASPGTGLETQYF. The CDR3 coding sequence is TGCAGTGCTAGTCCCGGGACAGGGCTAGAGACCCAGTACTTC.

The gene calls are TRBV7-9 and TRBJ2-7; 7 bases line up with TRBD1. Germline trimming cut 1 base from V and 3 bases from J; bases unmatched to any gene: 3. This CDR3 is built from 14 residues. CDR1 is SEHNR and CDR2 is FQNEAQ in the germline V gene (reference sequence). CDR3 residues: CASSLGQGDYEQYF. CDR3 DNA: TGTGCCAGCAGCTTAGGGCAGGGGGACTACGAGCAGTACTTC.

This chain uses TRBV27 with TRBJ2-7; no reliable D call. CDR3 length: 13 amino acids. The V end lost 3 bases, the J end lost 2 bases, and 8 bases lay between the germline ends. From germline, CDR1 is MNHEY and CDR2 SMNVEV (reference sequence). CDR3 in amino acids: CASSFDSAYEQYF. DNA of the CDR3: TGTGCCAGCAGTTTCGACTCAGCCTACGAGCAGTACTTC.

The chain joins TRBV7-8 to TRBJ2-7, with 8 bases that match TRBD1. The V gene's germline CDR1 is SGHVS and CDR2 FQNEAQ. The CDR3 extends over 15 amino acids. Unmatched junction bases numbered 9, after V lost 4 bases and J lost 4 bases. CDR3 amino acids: CASSWAVRGLYEQYF. CDR3 DNA sequence: TGTGCCAGCAGCTGGGCCGTCAGGGGGCTTTACGAGCAGTACTTC.